This T cell receptor (beta chain) was profiled in a study of T cells expressing NK-cell markers. The overall study: Seropositivity for HCMV was found in most of the eight sequenced donors, with one seronegative.

The CDR3 has 13 amino acids. Germline-derived CDR1 and CDR2 are SGHTA and FQGTGA. No DNA is given; TCRdb re-called the 5' RACE reads and lists each CDR3 protein once. This table lists 130,000 to 150,000 distinct CDR3 sequences. About this clonotype itself: Antigen: not known.

Points from the study as a whole: Among a few donors, these clonotypes also ranked first in the CD3+CD56-NKG2C+ fraction.

The sample consisted of blood T cells: a sorted CD56 or NKG2C T cell subset, CD4+ or CD8+ T cells, or bulk PBMC T cells (not recorded which). The chain combines TRBV7-3 with TRBJ2-5. The sequence was collected from a man younger than 30 in good health. CDR3 loop: CASSPENQETQYF.